This T cell receptor (beta chain) was identified in a study of T cells in Graves' hyperthyroidism and ophthalmopathy. The source material, RNA transcripts, was used to amplify TCR beta CDR3 regions. First-round RT-PCR of the TCR CDR3 relied on the HTBI primer set. TCRdb independently ran MiXCR on the multiplex PCR reads; one entry per CDR3 protein. Of about 98,000 distinct CDR3 sequences in the sample, around 42% were seen once. Patients counted as stable if ophthalmopathy did not develop within 18 months. CDR1 is ENHRY and CDR2 is SYGVKD in the germline V gene. The CDR3 consists of 14 residues. V was pared by 5 bases and J by 2 bases, with 3 bases of the junction left unmatched.

Sequencing was carried out using peripheral blood or thyroid tissue (not recorded which). This chain links TRBV10-3 with TRBJ1-3, with 7 bases that match TRBD1. This TCR was sampled from a woman younger than 45 with Graves' hyperthyroidism. CDR3: CAISRQGAGNTIYF. For the CDR3, the DNA is TGTGCCATCAGTCGACAGGGTGCTGGAAACACCATATATTTT.